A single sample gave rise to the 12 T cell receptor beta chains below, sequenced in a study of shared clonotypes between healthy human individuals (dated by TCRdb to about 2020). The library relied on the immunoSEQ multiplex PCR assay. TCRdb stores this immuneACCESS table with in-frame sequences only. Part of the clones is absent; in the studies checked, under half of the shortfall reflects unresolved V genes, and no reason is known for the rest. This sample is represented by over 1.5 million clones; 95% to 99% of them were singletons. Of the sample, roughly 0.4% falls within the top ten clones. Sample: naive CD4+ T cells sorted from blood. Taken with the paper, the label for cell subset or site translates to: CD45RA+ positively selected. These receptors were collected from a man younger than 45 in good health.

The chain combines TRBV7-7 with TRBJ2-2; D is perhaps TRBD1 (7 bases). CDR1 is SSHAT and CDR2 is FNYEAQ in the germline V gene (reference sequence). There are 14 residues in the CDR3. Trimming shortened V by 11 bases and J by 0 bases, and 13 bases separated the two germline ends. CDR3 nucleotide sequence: TGTGCCGTCGGGGGACAGACGAACACCGGGGAGCTGTTTTTT. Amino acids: CAVGGQTNTGELFF.

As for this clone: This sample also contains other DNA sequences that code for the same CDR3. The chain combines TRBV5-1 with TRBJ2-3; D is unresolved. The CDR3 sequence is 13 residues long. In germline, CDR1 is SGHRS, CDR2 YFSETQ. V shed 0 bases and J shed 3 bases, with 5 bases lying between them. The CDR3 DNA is TGCGCCAGCAGCTTGGATGCGACAGATACGCAGTATTTT. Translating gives CASSLDATDTQYF.

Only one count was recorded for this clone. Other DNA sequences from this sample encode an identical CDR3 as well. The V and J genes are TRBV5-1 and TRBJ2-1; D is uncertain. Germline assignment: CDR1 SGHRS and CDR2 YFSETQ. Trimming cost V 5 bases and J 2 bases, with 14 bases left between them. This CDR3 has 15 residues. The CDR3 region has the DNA TGCGCCAGCAGTTCGGGTCTCAGCACCTACAATGAGCAGTTCTTC. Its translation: CASSSGLSTYNEQFF. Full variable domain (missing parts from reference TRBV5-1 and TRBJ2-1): KAGVTQTPRYLIKTRGQQVTLSCSPISGHRSVSWYQQTPGQGLQFLFEYFSETQRNKGNFPGRFSGRQFSNSRSEMNVSTLELGDSALYLCASSSGLSTYNEQFFGPGTRLTVL.

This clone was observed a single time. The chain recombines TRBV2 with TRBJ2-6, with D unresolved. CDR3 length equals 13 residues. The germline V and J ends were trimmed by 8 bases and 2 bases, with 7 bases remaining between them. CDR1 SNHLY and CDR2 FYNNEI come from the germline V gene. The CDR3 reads CASELTGANVLTF. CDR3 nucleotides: TGTGCCAGCGAATTGACTGGGGCCAACGTCCTGACTTTC.

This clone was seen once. In DNA form, the CDR3 reads TGCAGTGCTAAGTGGTTACAGGGTGAATTCTTC. Encoded protein: CSAKWLQGEFF. The gene calls are TRBV20-1 and TRBJ2-1, with D possibly TRBD1 on 6 matching bases. The CDR3 has 11 residues. CDR1 is DFQATT and CDR2 is SNEGSKA in the germline V gene (reference sequence). V lost 4 bases and J 16 bases, leaving 17 bases between the germline ends.

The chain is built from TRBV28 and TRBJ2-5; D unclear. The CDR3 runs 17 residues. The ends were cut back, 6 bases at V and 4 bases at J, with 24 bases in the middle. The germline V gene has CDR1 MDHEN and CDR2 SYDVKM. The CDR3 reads CASRLGDMGYGVETQYF. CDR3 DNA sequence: TGTGCCAGCAGGCTAGGTGACATGGGTTATGGAGTAGAGACCCAGTACTTC.

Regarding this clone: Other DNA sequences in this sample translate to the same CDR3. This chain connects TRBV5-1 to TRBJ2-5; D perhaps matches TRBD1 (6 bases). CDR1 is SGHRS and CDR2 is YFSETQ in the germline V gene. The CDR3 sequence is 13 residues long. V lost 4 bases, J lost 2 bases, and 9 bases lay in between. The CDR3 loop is CASSLGQQETQYF. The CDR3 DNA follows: TGCGCCAGCAGCCTCGGACAGCAAGAGACCCAGTACTTC.

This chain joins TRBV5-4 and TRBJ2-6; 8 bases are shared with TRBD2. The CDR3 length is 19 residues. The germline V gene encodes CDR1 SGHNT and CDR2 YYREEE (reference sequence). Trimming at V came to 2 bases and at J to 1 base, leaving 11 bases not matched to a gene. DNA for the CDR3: TGTGCCAGCAGCTTCGGGGGGGCCCTCGCGGTTTCTGGGGCCAACGTCCTGACTTTC. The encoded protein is CASSFGGALAVSGANVLTF.

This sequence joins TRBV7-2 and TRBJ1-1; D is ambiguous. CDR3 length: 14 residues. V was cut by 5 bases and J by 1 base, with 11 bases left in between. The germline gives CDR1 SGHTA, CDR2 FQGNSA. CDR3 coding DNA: TGTGCCAGCAGCCCCCCGCCCCAGAACACTGAAGCTTTCTTT. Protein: CASSPPPQNTEAFF.

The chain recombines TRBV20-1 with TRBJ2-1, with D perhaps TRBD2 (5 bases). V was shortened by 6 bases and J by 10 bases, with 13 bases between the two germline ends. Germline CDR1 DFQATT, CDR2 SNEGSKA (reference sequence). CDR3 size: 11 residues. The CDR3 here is CSATFSGEQFF. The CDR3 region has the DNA TGCAGTGCCACATTCTCGGGGGAGCAGTTCTTC.

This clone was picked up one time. The CDR3 sequence: CASSLTSISTQYF. Here the CDR3 DNA reads TGTGCCAGCAGCTTAACCTCCATCAGTACGCAGTATTTT. V and J are TRBV7-2 and TRBJ2-3, with D uncertain. There are 13 residues in the CDR3. Trimming cost V 2 bases and J 8 bases, with 11 bases left between them. Germline V gives CDR1 SGHTA, CDR2 FQGNSA.

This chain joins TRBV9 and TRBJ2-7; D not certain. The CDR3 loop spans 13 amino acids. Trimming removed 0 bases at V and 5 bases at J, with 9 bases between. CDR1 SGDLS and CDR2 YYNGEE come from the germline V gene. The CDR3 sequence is CASSVGQVDEQYF. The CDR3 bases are TGTGCCAGCAGCGTAGGCCAGGTCGACGAGCAGTACTTC.